This T cell receptor beta chain is from a study of technical replicates of blood from several donors. The protocol was immunoSEQ multiplex PCR, while the TCRdb copy is restricted to in-frame clones and leaves out a portion. Among more than 55,000 clones listed, almost 95% were seen once. Trimming left V 3 bases short and J 2 bases short, with 8 bases between. Germline V gene sequence: CDR1 MNHEY, CDR2 SMNVEV (reference sequence). CDR3 length: 13 residues. This receptor was taken from a human donor in good health. This chain joins TRBV27 and TRBJ2-7, with D unresolved. Sequencing was carried out using T cells isolated from PBMCs. The CDR3 loop reads CASSLTPPYEQYF. The CDR3 DNA reads TGTGCCAGCAGTTTGACACCTCCCTACGAGCAGTACTTC.